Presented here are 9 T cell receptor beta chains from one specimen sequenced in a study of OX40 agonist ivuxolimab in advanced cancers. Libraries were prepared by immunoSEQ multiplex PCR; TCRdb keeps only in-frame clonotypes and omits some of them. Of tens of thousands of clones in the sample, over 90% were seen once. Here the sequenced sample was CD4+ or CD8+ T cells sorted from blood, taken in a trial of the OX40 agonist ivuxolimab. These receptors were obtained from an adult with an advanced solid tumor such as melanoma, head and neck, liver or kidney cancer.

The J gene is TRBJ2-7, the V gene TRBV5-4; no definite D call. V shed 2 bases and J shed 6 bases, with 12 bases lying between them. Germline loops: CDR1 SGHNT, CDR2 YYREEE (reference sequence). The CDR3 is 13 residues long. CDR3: CASSLDQAGEQYF. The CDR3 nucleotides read TGTGCCAGCAGCTTAGACCAGGCCGGCGAGCAGTACTTC.

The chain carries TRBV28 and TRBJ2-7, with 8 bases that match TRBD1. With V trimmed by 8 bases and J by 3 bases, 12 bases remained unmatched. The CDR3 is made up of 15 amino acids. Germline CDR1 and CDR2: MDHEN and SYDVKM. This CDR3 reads CASRRGTGPHYEQYF. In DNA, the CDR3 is TGTGCCAGCCGGCGCGGGACAGGACCTCACTACGAGCAGTACTTC.

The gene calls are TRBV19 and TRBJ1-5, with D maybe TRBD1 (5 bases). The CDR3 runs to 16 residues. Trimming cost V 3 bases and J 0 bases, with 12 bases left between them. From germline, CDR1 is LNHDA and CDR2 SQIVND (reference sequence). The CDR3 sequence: CASSISQGDSNQPQHF. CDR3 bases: TGTGCCAGTAGTATTAGCCAGGGAGATAGCAATCAGCCCCAGCATTTT.

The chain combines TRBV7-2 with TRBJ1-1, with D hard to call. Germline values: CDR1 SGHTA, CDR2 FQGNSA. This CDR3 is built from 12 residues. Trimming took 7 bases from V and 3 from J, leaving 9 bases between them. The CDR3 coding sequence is TGTGCCAGCACCTCTCGGTACACTGAAGCTTTCTTT. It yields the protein CASTSRYTEAFF.

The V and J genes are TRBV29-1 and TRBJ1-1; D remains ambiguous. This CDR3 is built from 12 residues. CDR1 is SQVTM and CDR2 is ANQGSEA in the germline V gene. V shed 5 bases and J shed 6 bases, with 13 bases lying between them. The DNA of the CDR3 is TGCAGCGTTCGGGTCCACGAGGCTGAAGCTTTCTTT. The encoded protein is CSVRVHEAEAFF.

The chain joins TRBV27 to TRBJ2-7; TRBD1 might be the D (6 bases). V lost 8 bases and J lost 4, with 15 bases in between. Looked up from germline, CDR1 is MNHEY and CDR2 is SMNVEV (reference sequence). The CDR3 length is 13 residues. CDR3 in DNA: TGTGCCAGCGGCCAGGACAGACATTACGAGCAGTACTTC. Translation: CASGQDRHYEQYF.

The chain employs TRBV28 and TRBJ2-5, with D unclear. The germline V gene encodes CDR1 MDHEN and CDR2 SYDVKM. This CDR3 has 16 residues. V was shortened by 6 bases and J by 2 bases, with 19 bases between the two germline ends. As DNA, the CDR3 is TGTGCCAGCAGCCCGTTAGGCGGAACGGTACAAGAGACCCAGTACTTC. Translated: CASSPLGGTVQETQYF.

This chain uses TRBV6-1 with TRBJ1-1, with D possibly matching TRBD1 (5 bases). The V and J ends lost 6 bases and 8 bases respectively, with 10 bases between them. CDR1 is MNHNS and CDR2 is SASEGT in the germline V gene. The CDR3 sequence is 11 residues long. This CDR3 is CASSQGWEAFF. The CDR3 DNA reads TGTGCCAGCAGCCAGGGTTGGGAAGCTTTCTTT.

The CDR3 nucleotides are TGTGCCAGCAGCCCGGAGTCAGGCGAGCAGTACTTC. As protein: CASSPESGEQYF. This chain connects TRBV13 to TRBJ2-7; D is unclear. Germline loops: CDR1 PRHDT, CDR2 FYEKMQ (reference sequence). V lost 5 bases to trimming and J lost 6 bases, with 11 bases between them. The length of the CDR3 is 12 residues.